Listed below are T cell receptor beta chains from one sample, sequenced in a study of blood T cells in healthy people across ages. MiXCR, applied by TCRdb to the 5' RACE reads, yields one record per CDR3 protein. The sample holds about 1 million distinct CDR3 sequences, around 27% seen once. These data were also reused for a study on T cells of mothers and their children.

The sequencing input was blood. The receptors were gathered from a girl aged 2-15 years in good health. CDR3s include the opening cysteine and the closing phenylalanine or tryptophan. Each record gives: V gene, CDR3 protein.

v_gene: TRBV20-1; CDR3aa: CSAPPLAGEYNEQFF
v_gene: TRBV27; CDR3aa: CASGGRVSGLWGTDTQYF
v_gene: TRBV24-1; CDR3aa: CATSDFGEGANVLTF
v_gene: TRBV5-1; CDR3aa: CASSPPTSGKQTQYF
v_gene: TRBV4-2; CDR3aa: CASSQDLREKLFF
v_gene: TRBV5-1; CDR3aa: CASSLVGGGPVNEQFF
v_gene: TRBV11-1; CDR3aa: CASSLDVEDEQYF
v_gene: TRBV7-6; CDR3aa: CASSHVSGRGTDTQYF
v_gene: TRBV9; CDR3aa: CASSRGIVEYEQYF
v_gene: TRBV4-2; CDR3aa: CASSPLQNTYEQYF
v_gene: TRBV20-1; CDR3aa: CSANLAGGPDTQYF
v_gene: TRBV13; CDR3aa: CASSLQGYSTNEKLFF
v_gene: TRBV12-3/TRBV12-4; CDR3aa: CASSFGEAQYF
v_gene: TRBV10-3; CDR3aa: CAIRGTGGNYGYTF
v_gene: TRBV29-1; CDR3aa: CSVVDVGTYGYTF
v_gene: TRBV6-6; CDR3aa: CASSSGWTNEKLFF
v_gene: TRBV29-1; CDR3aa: CSGVQGDETQYF
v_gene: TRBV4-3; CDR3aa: CASSQGPINTGELFF
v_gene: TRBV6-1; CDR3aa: CASSESPGNYEQYF
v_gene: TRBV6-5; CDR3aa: CASSYIKLSGRVYEQYF
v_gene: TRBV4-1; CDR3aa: CASSHFSYEQYF
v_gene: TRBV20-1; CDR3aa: CSALASGTDTQYF
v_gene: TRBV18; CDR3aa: CASSSFIEAKNIQYF
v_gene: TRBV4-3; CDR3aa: CASSQGVASGNEQFF
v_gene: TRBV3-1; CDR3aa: CASSQDQEQYF
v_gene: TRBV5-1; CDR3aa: CASGLLAGGAQEQFF
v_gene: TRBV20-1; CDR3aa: CSASTSGSPETQYF
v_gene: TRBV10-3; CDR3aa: CATSPGGDDEAFF
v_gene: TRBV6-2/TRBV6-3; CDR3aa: CASSEPGQGADEQYF
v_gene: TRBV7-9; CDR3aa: CASSLDRYGANYGYTF
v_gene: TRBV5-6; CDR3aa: CASSLGSATYNEQFF
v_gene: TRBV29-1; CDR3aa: CSVEGVHEQYF
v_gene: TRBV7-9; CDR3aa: CASSFSTGGLYGYTF
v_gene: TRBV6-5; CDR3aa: CASSYIKGHRYGYTF
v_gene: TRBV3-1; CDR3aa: CASSRVRDSSYNEQFF
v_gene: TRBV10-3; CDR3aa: CAISESRAAPNTEAFF
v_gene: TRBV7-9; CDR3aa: CASSLVGTSSEQYF
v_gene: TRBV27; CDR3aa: CASSLRQGLVKSEKLFF
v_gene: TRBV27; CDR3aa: CASAREGVRNSPLHF
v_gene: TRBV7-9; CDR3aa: CASSAREGQGNGTYGYTF
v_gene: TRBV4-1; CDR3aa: CASSHFLSSGEGKFF
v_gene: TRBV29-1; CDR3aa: CSVTITSGYEQYF
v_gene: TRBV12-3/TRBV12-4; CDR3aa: CASRGGPRLAGTQYF
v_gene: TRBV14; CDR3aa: CASSSAVALETQYF
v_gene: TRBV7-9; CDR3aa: CASSAGQGYNSPLHF
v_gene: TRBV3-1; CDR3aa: CASRVSGAANTGELFF
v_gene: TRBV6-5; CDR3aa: CASSYSYGGGNYGYTF
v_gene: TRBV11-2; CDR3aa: CASSLTGLGSTEAFF
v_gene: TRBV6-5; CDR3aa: CASNTIAKNIQYF
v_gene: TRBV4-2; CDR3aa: CASSHGLNGYTF
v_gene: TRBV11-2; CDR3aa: CASSFGPGPNTEAFF
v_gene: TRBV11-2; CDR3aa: CASSLGRGHPYEQYF
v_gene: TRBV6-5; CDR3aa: CASSYSPTGWVNTIYF
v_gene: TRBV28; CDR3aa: CASSSRDTQETQYF